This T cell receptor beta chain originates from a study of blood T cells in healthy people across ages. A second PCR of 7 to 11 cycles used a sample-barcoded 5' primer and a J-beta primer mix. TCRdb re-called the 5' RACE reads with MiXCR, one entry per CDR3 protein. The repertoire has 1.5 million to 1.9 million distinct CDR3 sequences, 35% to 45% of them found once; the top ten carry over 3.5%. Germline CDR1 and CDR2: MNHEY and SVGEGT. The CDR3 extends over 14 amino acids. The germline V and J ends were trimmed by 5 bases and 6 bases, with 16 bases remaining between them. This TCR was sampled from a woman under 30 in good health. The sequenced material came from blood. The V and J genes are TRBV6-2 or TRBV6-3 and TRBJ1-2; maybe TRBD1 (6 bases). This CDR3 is CASSRWTVSDGYTF. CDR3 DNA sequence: TGTGCCAGCAGTAGGTGGACAGTCAGCGATGGCTACACCTTC.